This record concerns one T cell receptor (beta chain) sequence. Its antigen remains unknown. Produced via immunoSEQ multiplex PCR; TCRdb's table is partial and in-frame only. The sample has nearly 400,000 clones; 70% to 90% are singletons. The entry originates in a study of Ad26.COV2.S vaccination and SARS-CoV-2 variants. The germline V gene encodes CDR1 SGHVS and CDR2 FQNEAQ. CDR3 length: 17 residues. Trimming cost V 5 bases and J 8 bases; bases outside gene matches: 14. Notes on the study in general: Reportedly, after vaccination the spike-specific CD8+ and CD4+ T cell responses displayed substantial breadth.

The treatment: around 19 received Ad26.COV2.S at low or high dose, single or two shots; 5 received placebo; per-sample allocation not given. Samples were taken on day 63 after the first vaccine or placebo injection. The rearrangement joins TRBV7-8 to TRBJ2-1; 11 positions agree with TRBD1. This receptor was identified in a person between 18 and 65 years old who received the Ad26.COV2.S COVID-19 vaccine or a placebo. The sample in question was peripheral blood, obtained in a trial of Ad26.COV2.S vaccine versus placebo. The CDR3 DNA reads as TGTGCCAGCAGCAAGGACAGGGGGCGAGGGGTCGGAGATGAGCAGTTCTTC. Translated: CASSKDRGRGVGDEQFF.